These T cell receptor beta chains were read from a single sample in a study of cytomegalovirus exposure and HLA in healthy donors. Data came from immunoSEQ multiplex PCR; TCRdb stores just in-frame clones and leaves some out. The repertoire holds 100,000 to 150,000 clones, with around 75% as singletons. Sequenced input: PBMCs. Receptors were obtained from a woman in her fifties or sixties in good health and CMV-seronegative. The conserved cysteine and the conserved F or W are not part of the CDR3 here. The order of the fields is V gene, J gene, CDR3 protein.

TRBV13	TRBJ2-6	ASSSTWDSSGANVLT
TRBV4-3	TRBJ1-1	ASSQDLGHMNTEAF
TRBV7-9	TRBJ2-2	ASSLAGLVGGELF
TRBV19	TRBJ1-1	ASRDRTTPEAF
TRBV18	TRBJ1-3	ASSLLGRGSTGNTIY
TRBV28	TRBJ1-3	ASSPSDRAAGNTIY
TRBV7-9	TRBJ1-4	ASSLLADSEKLF
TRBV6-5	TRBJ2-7	ASKTGQGVYEQY
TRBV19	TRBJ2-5	ASSGSIRETQY
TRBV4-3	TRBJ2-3	ASSQRQGFGSDTQY
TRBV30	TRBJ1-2	ACNGQGANGYT
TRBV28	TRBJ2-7	ASSLSGGAYEQY
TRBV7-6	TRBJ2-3	ASSLVLGQGNSDADTQY
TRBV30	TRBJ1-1	AWSADRGTEAF
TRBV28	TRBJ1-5	ASSLLVGGGNQPQH
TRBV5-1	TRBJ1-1	ASKTSLNTEAF
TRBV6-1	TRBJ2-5	ASSLLAGSGETQY
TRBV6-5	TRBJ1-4	ASSYMGGTEKLF
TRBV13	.	ASSLSDRIYEQY
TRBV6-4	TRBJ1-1	ASSDSNTGNTEAF
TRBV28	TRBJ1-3	ASRPPGTGGNTIY
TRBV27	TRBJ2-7	ASSLGREYEQY
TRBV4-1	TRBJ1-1	ASSQGDRVMNTEAF
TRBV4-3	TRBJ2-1	ASRLAPGNEQF
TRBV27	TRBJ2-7	ASSGLAGGREQY
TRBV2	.	ASALAGHYEQY
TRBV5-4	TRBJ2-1	ASSLGGATYNEQF
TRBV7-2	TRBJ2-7	ASSLRTSGILYEQY
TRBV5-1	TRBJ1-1	ASSLGGRGTGGLDTEAF
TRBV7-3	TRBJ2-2	ASSQVGQGNGELF
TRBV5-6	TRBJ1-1	ASSLGQVTEAF
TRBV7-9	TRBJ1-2	SSSWDRVGYT
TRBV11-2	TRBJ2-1	ARSLWERREQF
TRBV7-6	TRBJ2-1	ASSLGGTSGFSVYNEQF
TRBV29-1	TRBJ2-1	SVDGTGANNEQF
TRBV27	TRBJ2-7	ASSLAGQGEQY
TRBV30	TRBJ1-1	AWSVLSTTEAF